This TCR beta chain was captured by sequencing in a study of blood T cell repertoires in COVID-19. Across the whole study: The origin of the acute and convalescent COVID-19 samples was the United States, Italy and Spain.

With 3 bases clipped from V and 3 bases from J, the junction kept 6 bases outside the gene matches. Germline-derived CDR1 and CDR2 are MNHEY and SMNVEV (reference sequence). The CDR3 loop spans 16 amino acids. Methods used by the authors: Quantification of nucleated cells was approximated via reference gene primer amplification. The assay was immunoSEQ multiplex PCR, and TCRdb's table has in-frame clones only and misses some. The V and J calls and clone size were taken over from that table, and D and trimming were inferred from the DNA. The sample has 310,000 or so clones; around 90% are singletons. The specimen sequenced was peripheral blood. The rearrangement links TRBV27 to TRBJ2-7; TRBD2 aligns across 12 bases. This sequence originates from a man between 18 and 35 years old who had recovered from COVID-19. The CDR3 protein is CASSLAGTSGYYEQYF. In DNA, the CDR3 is TGTGCCAGCAGTTTGGCCGGGACTAGCGGGTACTACGAGCAGTACTTC.